One and the same sample provided the 27 T cell receptor beta chains below, sequenced in a study of cytomegalovirus exposure and HLA in healthy donors. In the PCR, 60 Vbeta and 13 Jbeta primers were used. Clones were sequenced by immunoSEQ multiplex PCR, and TCRdb holds only the in-frame ones, with some missing. The table has about 150,000 clones, roughly 75% seen once. Sequenced input: PBMCs. These receptors were taken from a man aged 18 to 30 in good health and CMV-seropositive.

The genes are TRBV6-1 and TRBJ1-5, with 8 bases lining up with TRBD1. CDR1 is MNHNS and CDR2 is SASEGT in the germline V gene. Trimming took 8 bases from V and 2 from J; bases not matched to a gene: 5. The length of the CDR3 is 14 residues. The CDR3 sequence: CASLRTGRNQPQHF. The CDR3 DNA follows: TGTGCCAGCTTAAGGACAGGGCGCAATCAGCCCCAGCATTTT.

This chain links TRBV7-2 with TRBJ1-5; 8 bases line up with TRBD1. The length of the CDR3 is 17 residues. Germline V gives CDR1 SGHTA, CDR2 FQGNSA. Trimming at V came to 1 base and at J to 3 bases, leaving 8 bases not matched to a gene. This CDR3 is CASSLGTGQANNQPQHF. In DNA form, the CDR3 reads TGTGCCAGCAGCTTAGGTACGGGACAGGCGAACAATCAGCCCCAGCATTTT.

This rearrangement joins TRBV28 to TRBJ2-7; 7 bases map to TRBD2. Trimming at V came to 4 bases and at J to 2 bases, leaving 2 bases not matched to a gene. This CDR3 region has 13 residues. Per germline, CDR1 MDHEN and CDR2 SYDVKM. The chain's CDR3 is CASSWEGPYEQYF. The CDR3, as DNA: TGTGCCAGCAGTTGGGAGGGACCCTACGAGCAGTACTTC.

The V and J genes are TRBV11-2 and TRBJ2-7, with a tentative D call TRBD2 (6 bases). Germline assignment: CDR1 SGHAT and CDR2 FQNNGV. The CDR3 sequence is 14 residues long. V shed 1 base and J shed 1 base, with 8 bases lying between them. Here the CDR3 reads CASSLVAGSYEQYF. The CDR3 DNA is TGTGCCAGCAGCTTAGTGGCGGGATCCTACGAGCAGTACTTC.

The chain is built from TRBV13 and TRBJ1-6; D is perhaps TRBD1 (5 bases). Looked up from germline, CDR1 is PRHDT and CDR2 is FYEKMQ (reference sequence). V lost 4 bases and J lost 4, with 14 bases in between. The CDR3 loop spans 16 amino acids. The chain's CDR3 is CASSSGGILYNSPLHF. Written as DNA, the CDR3 is TGTGCCAGCAGCTCCGGGGGAATATTATATAATTCACCCCTCCACTTT.

The sample holds a few counts of this clone. This chain joins TRBV7-8 and TRBJ1-2, with D unclear. Germline CDR1 SGHVS, CDR2 FQNEAQ. V was pared by 5 bases and J by 8 bases, with 15 bases between. The CDR3 sequence is 13 residues long. CDR3: CASSPRHAGGYTF. DNA of the CDR3: TGTGCCAGCAGCCCGAGGCACGCCGGGGGCTACACCTTC.

The V call is TRBV9, the J call TRBJ2-7; 8 bases match TRBD1. CDR3 size: 14 residues. Germline trimming cut 1 base from V and 3 bases from J; bases unmatched to any gene: 3. Germline CDR1 reads SGDLS; CDR2 reads YYNGEE. CDR3 sequence reads: CASSVSGGFYEQYF. The CDR3, as DNA: TGTGCCAGCAGCGTATCAGGGGGCTTCTACGAGCAGTACTTC.

The rearrangement uses TRBV7-9 and TRBJ1-2, with a possible D match to TRBD1 (6 bases). The CDR3 is 16 residues long. V lost 3 bases and J 3 bases, leaving 17 bases between the germline ends. Germline V gene lookup returns CDR1 SEHNR and CDR2 FQNEAQ (reference sequence). CDR3 sequence: CASSLEIGGFYYGYTF. In nucleotides, the CDR3 is TGTGCCAGCAGCTTGGAAATTGGGGGCTTTTACTATGGCTACACCTTC.

The sample holds one count of this clone. The junction shows a germline mismatch at one end, possibly a read error. Different DNA sequences within this sample yield the same CDR3. J is TRBJ1-3 and V is TRBV6-1; TRBD1 agrees at 8 bases. There are 15 residues in the CDR3. The germline V gene has CDR1 MNHNS and CDR2 SASEGT. The CDR3 loop is CASREAGQGGYTIYF. The CDR3 DNA sequence: TGTGCCAGCAGGGAAGCTGGACAGGGAGGATACACCATATATTTC.

In this sample, this clone turned up a few times. The chain combines TRBV19 with TRBJ2-2; D remains unclear. V lost 5 bases and J 3 bases, leaving 7 bases between the germline ends. This CDR3 is built from 13 residues. The germline gives CDR1 LNHDA, CDR2 SQIVND (reference sequence). The CDR3 DNA reads as TGTGCCAGTAGTCTAAGTGACACCGGGGAGCTGTTTTTT. This gives the protein CASSLSDTGELFF.

This sequence joins TRBV5-1 and TRBJ2-7; 7 bases match TRBD1. V shed 2 bases and J 2 bases; nucleotides not matched to a gene: 10. The CDR3 has 16 residues. The germline V gene encodes CDR1 SGHRS and CDR2 YFSETQ. CDR3 in amino acids: CASSLLFGTETYEQYF. The CDR3 nucleotides read TGCGCCAGCAGCTTACTCTTCGGGACAGAGACCTACGAGCAGTACTTC.

The V and J genes are TRBV29-1 and TRBJ2-7, with 10 nucleotides matching TRBD1. J gave up 4 bases and V 6 bases, and 6 bases lay outside the gene matches. The CDR3 contains 13 residues. CDR1 and CDR2 from the germline V gene are SQVTM and ANQGSEA. The CDR3 sequence is CSVGGGQGYEQYF. The CDR3 nucleotides read TGCAGCGTCGGTGGGGGACAGGGGTACGAGCAGTACTTC.

J is TRBJ2-3 and V is TRBV20-1; D might be TRBD2 (6 bases). Germline V gene sequence: CDR1 DFQATT, CDR2 SNEGSKA (reference sequence). The CDR3 sequence is 11 residues long. V lost 6 bases and J lost 7, with 11 bases in between. In DNA form, the CDR3 reads TGCAGTGCATACGGGAGCAATACGCAGTATTTT. Its translation is CSAYGSNTQYF.

The V call is TRBV6-6, the J call TRBJ2-3; possibly TRBD2 for D (6 bases). V was cut by 2 bases and J by 2 bases, with 11 bases left in between. The CDR3 is made up of 15 amino acids. CDR1 MNHNY and CDR2 SVGAGI come from the germline V gene (reference sequence). The CDR3 DNA sequence: TGTGCCAGCAGTTACGATAGCGGCCTCACAGATACGCAGTATTTT. Its translation is CASSYDSGLTDTQYF.

The V gene is TRBV7-9, the J gene TRBJ1-4, with no clear D. Germline assignment: CDR1 SEHNR and CDR2 FQNEAQ (reference sequence). Trimming took 5 bases from V and 0 from J, leaving 10 bases between them. The CDR3 contains 15 residues. CDR3 protein: CASSPSEATNEKLFF. The CDR3 DNA is TGTGCCAGCAGCCCCTCGGAGGCAACTAATGAAAAACTGTTTTTT.

The J gene is TRBJ1-1, the V gene TRBV7-9; D might be TRBD1 (5 bases). The CDR3 spans 13 residues. Germline-derived CDR1 and CDR2 are SEHNR and FQNEAQ (reference sequence). Between the trimmed V and J ends, which lost 5 bases and 1 base, there was a span of 8 bases. The CDR3 reads CASSRQGNTEAFF. The CDR3 DNA reads TGTGCCAGCAGCCGGCAGGGGAACACTGAAGCTTTCTTT.

This clone is a singleton in its sample. The chain is built from TRBV6-5 and TRBJ2-5; D ambiguous. The CDR3 has 14 residues. In germline, CDR1 is MNHEY, CDR2 SVGAGI. Trimming shortened V by 2 bases and J by 7 bases, and 14 bases separated the two germline ends. CDR3: CASSYPGVSGTQYF. CDR3 DNA sequence: TGTGCCAGCAGTTACCCTGGAGTATCGGGGACCCAGTACTTC.

The genes are TRBV5-6 and TRBJ2-7; 7 nucleotides align to TRBD1. CDR3 length equals 15 residues. Germline assignment: CDR1 SGHDT and CDR2 YYEEEE. J was trimmed by 4 bases and V by 4 bases; bases with no gene match: 11. The CDR3 DNA reads as TGTGCCAGCAGCCGATCACCGGGACAGTATTACGAGCAGTACTTC. Its translation is CASSRSPGQYYEQYF.

This rearrangement joins TRBV15 to TRBJ2-1; 8 bases map to TRBD1. The trim removed 7 bases at V and 4 bases at J, leaving 9 bases unmatched. The CDR3 is made up of 15 amino acids. CDR1 is LNHNV and CDR2 is YYDKDF in the germline V gene (reference sequence). The CDR3 bases are TGTGCCACCATGGCCGGGACAGGACAATACAATGAGCAGTTCTTC. This translates into CATMAGTGQYNEQFF.

The chain employs TRBV2 and TRBJ2-7; 7 nucleotides align to TRBD1. Per germline, CDR1 SNHLY and CDR2 FYNNEI. The V and J ends lost 6 bases and 4 bases, in that order; junction bases with no gene match: 9. The CDR3 has 14 amino acids. The CDR3 loop reads CASRKGQSSYEQYF. The CDR3 region has the DNA TGTGCCAGCAGGAAGGGACAGTCGTCTTACGAGCAGTACTTC.

CDR3 amino acids: CASSTRGLAGGYDTQYF. Here the CDR3 DNA reads TGTGCCAGCAGTACCCGAGGACTAGCGGGAGGGTATGATACGCAGTATTTT. V usage is TRBV27 and J usage is TRBJ2-3; 15 bases are a match to TRBD2. Germline assignment: CDR1 MNHEY and CDR2 SMNVEV (reference sequence). V trimming: 5 bases; J trimming: 6 bases; junction bases outside the gene matches: 9. This CDR3 contains 17 residues.

This clone was seen only once. V is TRBV19 and J is TRBJ2-1, with D maybe TRBD2 (6 bases). The germline gives CDR1 LNHDA, CDR2 SQIVND (reference sequence). V gave up 10 bases and J gave up 7 bases, with 20 bases separating them. The CDR3 totals 14 residues. The CDR3 reads CATSTPGLHNEQFF. The CDR3, as DNA: TGTGCCACCTCGACCCCGGGACTCCATAATGAGCAGTTCTTC.

The chain has TRBV7-9 and TRBJ2-4, with D perhaps TRBD2 (7 bases). Germline-derived CDR1 and CDR2 are SEHNR and FQNEAQ (reference sequence). Trimming stripped 6 bases from V and 8 bases from J, with 14 bases between. This CDR3 is built from 13 residues. CDR3 in DNA: TGTGCCAGCAGAAGACAGGCGGGGGACATTCAGTACTTC. As protein: CASRRQAGDIQYF.

This clone was recorded only once. The V gene is TRBV7-9, the J gene TRBJ1-1; 11 bases align to TRBD1. The V gene's germline CDR1 is SEHNR and CDR2 FQNEAQ (reference sequence). The CDR3 is 15 residues long. Trimming at V came to 3 bases and at J to 4 bases, leaving 4 bases not matched to a gene. Here the CDR3 DNA reads TGTGCCAGCAGCTTTTTCGGGACAGGGGGCACTGAAGCTTTCTTT. As protein: CASSFFGTGGTEAFF. Full variable domain (outside the CDR3, taken from reference TRBV7-9 and TRBJ1-1): DTGVSQNPRHKITKRGQNVTFRCDPISEHNRLYWYRQTLGQGPEFLTYFQNEAQLEKSRLLSDRFSAERPKGSFSTLEIQRTEQGDSAMYLCASSFFGTGGTEAFFGQGTRLTVV.

The sample holds one count of this clone. V and J are TRBV4-2 and TRBJ2-5; TRBD2 is a possible D gene (6 bases). V dropped 1 base and J dropped 4 bases, with 16 bases sitting between them. The CDR3 spans 16 residues. Germline values: CDR1 LGHNA, CDR2 YNFKEQ. The CDR3 spells CASSQGASGVPETQYF. The DNA of the CDR3 is TGTGCCAGCAGCCAAGGAGCTTCGGGGGTCCCAGAGACCCAGTACTTC.

This rearrangement joins TRBV9 to TRBJ1-2; D might be TRBD1 (5 bases). V lost 5 bases to trimming and J lost 6 bases, with 14 bases between them. From germline, CDR1 is SGDLS and CDR2 YYNGEE. This CDR3 has 13 amino acids. CDR3 residues: CASRKTGSDGYTF. The CDR3 coding sequence is TGTGCCAGCAGAAAAACAGGTTCCGATGGCTACACCTTC.

This clone appeared a few times. V and J are TRBV14 and TRBJ2-7; perhaps TRBD1 as D (5 bases). This CDR3 contains 13 residues. Per germline, CDR1 SGHDN and CDR2 FVKESK. The V and J ends lost 0 bases and 9 bases respectively, with 12 bases between them. Here the CDR3 reads CASSQEGARRQYF. The CDR3 nucleotides read TGTGCCAGCAGCCAAGAAGGGGCTCGGAGGCAGTACTTC.